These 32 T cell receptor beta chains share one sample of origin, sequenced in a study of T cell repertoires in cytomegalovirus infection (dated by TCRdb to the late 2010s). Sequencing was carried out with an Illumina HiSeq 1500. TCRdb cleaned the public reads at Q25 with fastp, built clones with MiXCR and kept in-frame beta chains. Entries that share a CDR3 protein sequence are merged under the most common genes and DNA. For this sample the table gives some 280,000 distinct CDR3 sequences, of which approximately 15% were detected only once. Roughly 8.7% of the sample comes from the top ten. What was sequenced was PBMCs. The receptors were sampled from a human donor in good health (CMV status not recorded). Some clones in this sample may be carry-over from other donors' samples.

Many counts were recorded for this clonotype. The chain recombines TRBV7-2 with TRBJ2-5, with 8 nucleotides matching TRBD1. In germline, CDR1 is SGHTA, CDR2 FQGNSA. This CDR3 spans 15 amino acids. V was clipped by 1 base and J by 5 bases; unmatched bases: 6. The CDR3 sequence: CASSLEAGGYETQYF. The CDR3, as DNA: TGTGCCAGCAGCTTAGAGGCAGGGGGCTATGAGACCCAGTACTTC.

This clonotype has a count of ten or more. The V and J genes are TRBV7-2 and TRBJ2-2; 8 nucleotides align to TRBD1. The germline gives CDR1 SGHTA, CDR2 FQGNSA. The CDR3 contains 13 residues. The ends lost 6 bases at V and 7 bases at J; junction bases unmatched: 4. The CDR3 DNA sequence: TGTGCCAGCAGATACAGGGGGAGCGGGGAGCTGTTTTTT. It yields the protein CASRYRGSGELFF.

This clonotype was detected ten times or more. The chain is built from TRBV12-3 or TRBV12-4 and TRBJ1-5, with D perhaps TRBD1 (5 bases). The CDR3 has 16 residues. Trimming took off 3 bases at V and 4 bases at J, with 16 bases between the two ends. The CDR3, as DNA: TGTGCCAGCAGTTTTGCGGCAGGGAGTTCTAATCAGCCCCAGCATTTT. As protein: CASSFAAGSSNQPQHF.

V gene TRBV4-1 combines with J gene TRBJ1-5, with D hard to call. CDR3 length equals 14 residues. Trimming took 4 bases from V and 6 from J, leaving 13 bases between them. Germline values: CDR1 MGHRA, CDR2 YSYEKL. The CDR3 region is CASSLGSLGQPQHF. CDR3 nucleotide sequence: TGCGCCAGCAGCCTTGGGTCTCTAGGTCAGCCCCAGCATTTT.

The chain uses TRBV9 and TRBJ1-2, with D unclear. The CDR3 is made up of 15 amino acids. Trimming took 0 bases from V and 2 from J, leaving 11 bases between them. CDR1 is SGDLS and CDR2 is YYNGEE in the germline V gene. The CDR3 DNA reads TGTGCCAGCAGCGTAGAGGAAGGGTCGAACTATGGCTACACCTTC. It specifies CASSVEEGSNYGYTF.

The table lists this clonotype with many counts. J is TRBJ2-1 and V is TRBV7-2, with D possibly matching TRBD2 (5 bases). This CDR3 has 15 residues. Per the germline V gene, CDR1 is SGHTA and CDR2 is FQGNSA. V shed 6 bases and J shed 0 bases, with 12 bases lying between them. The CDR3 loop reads CASRPTGSSYNEQFF. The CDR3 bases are TGTGCCAGCAGGCCGACTGGGAGCTCCTACAATGAGCAGTTCTTC.

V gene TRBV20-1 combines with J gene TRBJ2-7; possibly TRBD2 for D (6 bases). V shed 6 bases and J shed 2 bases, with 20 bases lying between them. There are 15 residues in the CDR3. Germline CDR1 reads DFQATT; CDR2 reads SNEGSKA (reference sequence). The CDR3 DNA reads TGCAGTGCCACTAGCTTTGGGGGAGATCCCTACGAGCAGTACTTC. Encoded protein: CSATSFGGDPYEQYF.

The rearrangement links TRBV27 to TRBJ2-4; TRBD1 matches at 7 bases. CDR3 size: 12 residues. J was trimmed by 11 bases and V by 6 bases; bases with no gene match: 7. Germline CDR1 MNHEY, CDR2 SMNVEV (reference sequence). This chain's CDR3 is CASRRLTGVQYF. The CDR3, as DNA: TGTGCCAGCAGGAGACTCACAGGGGTTCAGTACTTC.

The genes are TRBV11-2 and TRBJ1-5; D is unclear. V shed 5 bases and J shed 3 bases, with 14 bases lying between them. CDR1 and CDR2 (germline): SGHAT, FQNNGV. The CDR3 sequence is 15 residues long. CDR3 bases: TGTGCCAGCAGCCCTGGCCCCCGGGCCAATCAGCCCCAGCATTTT. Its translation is CASSPGPRANQPQHF.

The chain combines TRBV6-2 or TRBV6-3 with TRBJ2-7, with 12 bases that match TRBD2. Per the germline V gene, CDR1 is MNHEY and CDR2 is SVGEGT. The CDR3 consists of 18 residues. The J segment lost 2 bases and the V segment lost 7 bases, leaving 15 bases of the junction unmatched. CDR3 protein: CASNSLTSGRGRTYEQYF. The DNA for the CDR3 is TGTGCCAGCAACAGCCTGACTAGCGGGAGAGGACGAACCTACGAGCAGTACTTC.

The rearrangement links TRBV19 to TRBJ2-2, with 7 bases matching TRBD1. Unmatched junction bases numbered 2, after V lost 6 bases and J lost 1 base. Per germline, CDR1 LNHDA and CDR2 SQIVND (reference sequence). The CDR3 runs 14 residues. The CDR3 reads CASSGTVNTGELFF. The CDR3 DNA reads TGTGCCAGTAGCGGGACAGTGAACACCGGGGAGCTGTTTTTT.

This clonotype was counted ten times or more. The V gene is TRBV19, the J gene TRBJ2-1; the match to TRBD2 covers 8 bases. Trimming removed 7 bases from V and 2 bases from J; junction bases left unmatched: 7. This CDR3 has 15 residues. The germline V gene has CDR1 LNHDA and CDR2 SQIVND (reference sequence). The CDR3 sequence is CASKGRGAPYNEQFF. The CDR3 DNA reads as TGTGCCAGTAAGGGGCGGGGGGCCCCCTACAATGAGCAGTTCTTC.

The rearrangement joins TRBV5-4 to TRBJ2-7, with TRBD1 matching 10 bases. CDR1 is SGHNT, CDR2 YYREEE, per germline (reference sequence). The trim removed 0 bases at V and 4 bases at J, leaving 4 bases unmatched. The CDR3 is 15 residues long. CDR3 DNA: TGTGCCAGCAGCTTGGCGGGACAGGGGTTTTACGAGCAGTACTTC. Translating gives CASSLAGQGFYEQYF.

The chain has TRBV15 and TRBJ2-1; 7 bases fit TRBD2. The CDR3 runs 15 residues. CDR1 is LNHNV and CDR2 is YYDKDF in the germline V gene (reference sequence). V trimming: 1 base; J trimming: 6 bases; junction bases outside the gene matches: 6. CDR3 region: CATSRVAGVRNEQFF. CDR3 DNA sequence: TGTGCCACCAGCAGAGTGGCGGGAGTACGCAATGAGCAGTTCTTC.

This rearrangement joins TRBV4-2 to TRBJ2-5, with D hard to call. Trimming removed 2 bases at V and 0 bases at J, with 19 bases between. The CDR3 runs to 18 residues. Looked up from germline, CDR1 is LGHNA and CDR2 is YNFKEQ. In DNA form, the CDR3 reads TGTGCCAGCAGCCAAACCCACGCGGCGGCAGACTACCAAGAGACCCAGTACTTC. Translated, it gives CASSQTHAAADYQETQYF.

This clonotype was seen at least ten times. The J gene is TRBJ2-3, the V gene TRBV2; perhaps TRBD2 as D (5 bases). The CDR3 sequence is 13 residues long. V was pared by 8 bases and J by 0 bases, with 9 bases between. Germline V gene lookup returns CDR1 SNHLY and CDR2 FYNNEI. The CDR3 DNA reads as TGTGCCAGCTCAGCGGTTAGCACAGATACGCAGTATTTT. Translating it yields CASSAVSTDTQYF.

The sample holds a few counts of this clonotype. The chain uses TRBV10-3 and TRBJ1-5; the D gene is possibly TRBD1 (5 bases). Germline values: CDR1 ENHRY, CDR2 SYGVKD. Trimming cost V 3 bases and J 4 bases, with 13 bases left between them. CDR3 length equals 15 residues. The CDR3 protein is CAISEVQGGNQPQHF. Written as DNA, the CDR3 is TGTGCCATCAGTGAAGTGCAGGGAGGGAATCAGCCCCAGCATTTT.

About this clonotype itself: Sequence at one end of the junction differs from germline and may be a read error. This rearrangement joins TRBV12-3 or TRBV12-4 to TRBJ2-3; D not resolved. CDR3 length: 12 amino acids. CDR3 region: CAGSPLSDTQYF. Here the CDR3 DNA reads TGTGCCGGCAGCCCTTTGTCAGATACGCAGTATTTT.

The CDR3: CASSVTGTFTGYTF. Here the CDR3 DNA reads TGTGCCAGCAGCGTAACCGGGACCTTCACTGGCTACACCTTC. The gene calls are TRBV9 and TRBJ1-2; a possible D gene is TRBD1 (5 bases). Germline V gene lookup returns CDR1 SGDLS and CDR2 YYNGEE. V was shortened by 1 base and J by 7 bases, with 14 bases between the two germline ends. The CDR3 covers 14 residues.

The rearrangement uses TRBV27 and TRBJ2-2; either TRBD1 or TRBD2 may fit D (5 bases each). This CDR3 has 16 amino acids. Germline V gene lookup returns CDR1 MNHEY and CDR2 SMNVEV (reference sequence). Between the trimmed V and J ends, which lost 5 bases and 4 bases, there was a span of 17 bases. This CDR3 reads CASSVDYLGVTGELFF. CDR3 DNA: TGTGCCAGCAGTGTTGACTATTTAGGGGTCACCGGGGAGCTGTTTTTT.

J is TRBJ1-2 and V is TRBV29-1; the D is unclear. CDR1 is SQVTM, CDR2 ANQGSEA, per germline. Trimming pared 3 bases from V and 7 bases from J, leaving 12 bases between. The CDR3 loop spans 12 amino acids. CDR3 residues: CSVEEAIPGYTF. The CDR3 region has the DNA TGCAGCGTTGAGGAGGCGATCCCTGGCTACACCTTC.

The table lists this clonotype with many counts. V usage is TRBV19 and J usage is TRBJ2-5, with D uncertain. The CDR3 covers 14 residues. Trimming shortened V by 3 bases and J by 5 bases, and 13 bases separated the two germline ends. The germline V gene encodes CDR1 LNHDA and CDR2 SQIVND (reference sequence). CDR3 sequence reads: CASSIWGNGETQYF. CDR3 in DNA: TGTGCCAGTAGTATCTGGGGTAACGGGGAGACCCAGTACTTC.

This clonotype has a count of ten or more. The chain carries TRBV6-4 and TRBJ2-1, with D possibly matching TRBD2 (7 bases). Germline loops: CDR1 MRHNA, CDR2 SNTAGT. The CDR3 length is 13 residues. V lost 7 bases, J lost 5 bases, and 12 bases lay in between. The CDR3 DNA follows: TGTGCCAGCACCGGGGGGCCAAACAATGAGCAGTTCTTC. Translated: CASTGGPNNEQFF.

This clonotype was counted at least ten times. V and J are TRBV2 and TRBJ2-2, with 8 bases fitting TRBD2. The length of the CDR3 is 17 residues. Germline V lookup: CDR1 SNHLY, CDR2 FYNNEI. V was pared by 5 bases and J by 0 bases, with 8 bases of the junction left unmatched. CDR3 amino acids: CASSSGTSSPNTGELFF. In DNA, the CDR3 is TGTGCCAGCAGTTCCGGGACTAGTTCCCCGAACACCGGGGAGCTGTTTTTT. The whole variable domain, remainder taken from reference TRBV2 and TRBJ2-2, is EPEVTQTPSHQVTQMGQEVILRCVPISNHLYFYWYRQILGQKVEFLVSFYNNEISEKSEIFDDQFSVERPDGSNFTLKIRSTKLEDSAMYFCASSSGTSSPNTGELFFGEGSRLTVL.

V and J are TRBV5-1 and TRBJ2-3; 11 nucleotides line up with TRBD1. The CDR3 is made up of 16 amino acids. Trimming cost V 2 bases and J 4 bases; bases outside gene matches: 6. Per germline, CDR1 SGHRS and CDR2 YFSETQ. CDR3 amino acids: CASSFGDRGSSDTQYF. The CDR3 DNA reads TGCGCCAGCAGCTTTGGGGACAGGGGGTCATCAGATACGCAGTATTTT. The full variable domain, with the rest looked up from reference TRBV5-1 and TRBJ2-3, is KAGVTQTPRYLIKTRGQQVTLSCSPISGHRSVSWYQQTPGQGLQFLFEYFSETQRNKGNFPGRFSGRQFSNSRSEMNVSTLELGDSALYLCASSFGDRGSSDTQYFGPGTRLTVL.

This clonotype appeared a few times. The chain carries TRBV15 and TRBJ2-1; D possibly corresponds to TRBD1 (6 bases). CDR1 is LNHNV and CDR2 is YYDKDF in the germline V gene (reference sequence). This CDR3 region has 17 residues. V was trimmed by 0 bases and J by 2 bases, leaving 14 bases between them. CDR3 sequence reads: CATSRDSTGFTYNEQFF. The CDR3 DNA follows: TGTGCCACCAGCAGAGATAGTACAGGGTTCACCTACAATGAGCAGTTCTTC.

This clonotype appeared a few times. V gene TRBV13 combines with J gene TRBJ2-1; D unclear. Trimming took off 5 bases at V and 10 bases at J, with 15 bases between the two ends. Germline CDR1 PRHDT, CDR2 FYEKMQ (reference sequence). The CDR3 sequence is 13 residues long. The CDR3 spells CASSPETRTEQFF. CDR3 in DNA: TGTGCCAGCAGCCCGGAGACCAGGACGGAGCAGTTCTTC.

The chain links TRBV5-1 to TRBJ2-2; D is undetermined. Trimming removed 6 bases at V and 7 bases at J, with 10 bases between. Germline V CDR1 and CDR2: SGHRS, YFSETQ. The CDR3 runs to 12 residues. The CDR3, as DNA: TGCGCCAGCAATTGGGCGGACGGGGAGCTGTTTTTT. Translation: CASNWADGELFF.

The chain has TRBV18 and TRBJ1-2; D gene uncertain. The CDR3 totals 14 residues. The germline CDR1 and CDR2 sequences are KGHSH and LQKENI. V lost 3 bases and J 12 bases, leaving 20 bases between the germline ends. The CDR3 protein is CASSPGAILVDNTF. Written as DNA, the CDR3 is TGTGCCAGCTCACCGGGAGCGATCCTAGTCGATAACACCTTC.

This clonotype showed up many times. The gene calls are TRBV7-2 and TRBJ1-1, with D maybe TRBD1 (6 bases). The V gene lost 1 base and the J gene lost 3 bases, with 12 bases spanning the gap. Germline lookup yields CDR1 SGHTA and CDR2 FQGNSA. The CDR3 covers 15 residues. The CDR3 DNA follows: TGTGCCAGCAGCTTAGGGGGGGCAGCTTACACTGAAGCTTTCTTT. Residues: CASSLGGAAYTEAFF.

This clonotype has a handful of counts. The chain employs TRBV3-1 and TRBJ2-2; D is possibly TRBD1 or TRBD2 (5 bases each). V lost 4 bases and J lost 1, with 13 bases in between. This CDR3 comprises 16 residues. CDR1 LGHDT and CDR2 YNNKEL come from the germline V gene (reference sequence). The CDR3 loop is CASSPVPGQNTGELFF. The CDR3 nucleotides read TGTGCCAGCAGCCCGGTCCCGGGGCAGAACACCGGGGAGCTGTTTTTT.

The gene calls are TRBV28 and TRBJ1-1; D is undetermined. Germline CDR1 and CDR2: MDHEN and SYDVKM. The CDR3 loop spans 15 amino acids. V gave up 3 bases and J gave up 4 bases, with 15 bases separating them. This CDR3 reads CASSLQVTGSTEAFF. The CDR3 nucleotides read TGTGCCAGCAGTTTGCAGGTCACGGGGAGCACTGAAGCTTTCTTT.